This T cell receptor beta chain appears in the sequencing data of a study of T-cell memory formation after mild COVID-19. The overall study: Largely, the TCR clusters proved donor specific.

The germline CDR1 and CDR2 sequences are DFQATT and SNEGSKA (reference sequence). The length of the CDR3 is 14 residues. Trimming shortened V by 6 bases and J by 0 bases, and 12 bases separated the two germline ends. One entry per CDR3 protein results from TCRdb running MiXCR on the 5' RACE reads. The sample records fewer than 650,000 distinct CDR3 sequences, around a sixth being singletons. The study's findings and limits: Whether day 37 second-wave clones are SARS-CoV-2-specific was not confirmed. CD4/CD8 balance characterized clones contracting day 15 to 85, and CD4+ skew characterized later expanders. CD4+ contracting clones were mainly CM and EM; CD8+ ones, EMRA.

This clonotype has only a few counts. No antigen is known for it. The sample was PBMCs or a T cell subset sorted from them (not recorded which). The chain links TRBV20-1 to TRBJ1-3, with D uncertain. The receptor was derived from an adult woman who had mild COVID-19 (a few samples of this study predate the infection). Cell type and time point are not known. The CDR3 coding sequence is TGCAGTGCCCTGACCGTCTTCTCTGGAAACACCATATATTTT. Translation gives CSALTVFSGNTIYF.